A single sample gave rise to the 8 T cell receptor beta chains below, sequenced in a study of beta chain features in type 1 diabetes. Findings of the study overall: A moderate, significant TCRB CDR3 shortening appeared in type 1 diabetes across four CD4+ subsets.

Their cognate antigens are unknown. Every bit of the isolated RNA underwent reverse transcription, so sequencing read expressed TCRB transcripts. Repertoires were generated with immunoSEQ multiplex PCR, while TCRdb's copy carries only in-frame clones and drops some. The sample includes more than 250,000 clones, approximately 14% of them seen just once. Sample: naive CD4+ T cells from blood. The receptors shown here come from a man aged 25-45 years with type 1 diabetes.

This sequence joins TRBV5-4 and TRBJ2-1; TRBD2 matches at 11 bases. The CDR3 length is 15 residues. Germline CDR1 and CDR2: SGHNT and YYREEE (reference sequence). Trimming at V came to 4 bases and at J to 4 bases, leaving 4 bases not matched to a gene. The CDR3 sequence: CASSPTSGIYNEQFF. CDR3 DNA: TGTGCCAGCAGCCCGACTAGCGGGATTTACAATGAGCAGTTCTTC.

This clone was counted a few times. This rearrangement joins TRBV2 to TRBJ2-1; the D is unclear. Trimming left V 8 bases short and J 8 bases short, with 16 bases between. This CDR3 contains 13 residues. The germline CDR1 and CDR2 sequences are SNHLY and FYNNEI. The CDR3, as DNA: TGTGCCAGCGATCGAGGCGGTTTGTATGAGCAGTTCTTC. It translates to CASDRGGLYEQFF.

There are a few counts of this clone. The gene calls are TRBV28 and TRBJ2-5; weak D call: TRBD2 (5 bases). Germline CDR1 is MDHEN and CDR2 is SYDVKM. This CDR3 has 15 residues. Trimming removed 10 bases from V and 2 bases from J, with 20 bases in between. The CDR3 DNA sequence: TGTGCCACTTCCGCTAGCTGGACGGGGCAAGAGACCCAGTACTTC. The encoded protein is CATSASWTGQETQYF.

The gene calls are TRBV5-6 and TRBJ2-1; D possibly corresponds to TRBD2 (5 bases). V was clipped by 2 bases and J by 5 bases, with 14 bases between them. CDR3 length: 15 amino acids. CDR1 and CDR2 (germline): SGHDT, YYEEEE. CDR3 amino acids: CASSFSPTRNNEQFF. CDR3 nucleotide sequence: TGTGCCAGCAGCTTCTCCCCAACTAGAAACAATGAGCAGTTCTTC.

The genes are TRBV23-1 and TRBJ2-3, with D perhaps matching TRBD1 (5 bases). TRBV23-1 counts as an open reading frame of uncertain function. Trimming shortened V by 4 bases and J by 2 bases, and 31 bases separated the two germline ends. The CDR3 sequence is 21 residues long. The DNA of the CDR3 is TGCGCCAGCAGTCCCCTTAATGAGAAACCAGACAGTTGGTTTCACACAGATACGCAGTATTTT. It translates to CASSPLNEKPDSWFHTDTQYF.

This clone occurred a few times. The chain couples TRBV6-7 to TRBJ2-2; possibly TRBD1 for D (6 bases). TRBV6-7 is identified as an open reading frame with a role that is uncertain. This CDR3 spans 15 amino acids. The germline V and J ends were trimmed by 6 bases and 5 bases, with 16 bases remaining between them. CDR3 sequence reads: CASRTTGSSTGELFF. The CDR3 coding sequence is TGTGCCAGCAGGACCACAGGGTCGTCGACCGGGGAGCTGTTTTTT.

The chain joins TRBV29-1 to TRBJ1-1; TRBD1 is a possible D gene (6 bases). The CDR3 totals 14 residues. The V end lost 7 bases, the J end lost 1 base, and 16 bases lay between the germline ends. CDR1 is SQVTM and CDR2 is ANQGSEA in the germline V gene. In nucleotides, the CDR3 is TGCAGCGGCAGACCGACAGGCTCGAACACTGAAGCTTTCTTT. Translated, it gives CSGRPTGSNTEAFF. The full variable domain, with the rest looked up from reference TRBV29-1 and TRBJ1-1, is SAVISQKPSRDICQRGTSLTIQCQVDSQVTMMFWYRQQPGQSLTLIATANQGSEATYESGFVIDKFPISRPNLTFSTLTVSNMSPEDSSIYLCSGRPTGSNTEAFFGQGTRLTVV.

J is TRBJ2-7 and V is TRBV28; the match to TRBD1 covers 9 bases. From germline, CDR1 is MDHEN and CDR2 SYDVKM. With V trimmed by 6 bases and J by 2 bases, 5 bases remained unmatched. This CDR3 has 14 amino acids. In DNA form, the CDR3 reads TGTGCCAGCAGCCCCGGGGACAGGGCCTACGAGCAGTACTTC. As protein: CASSPGDRAYEQYF.